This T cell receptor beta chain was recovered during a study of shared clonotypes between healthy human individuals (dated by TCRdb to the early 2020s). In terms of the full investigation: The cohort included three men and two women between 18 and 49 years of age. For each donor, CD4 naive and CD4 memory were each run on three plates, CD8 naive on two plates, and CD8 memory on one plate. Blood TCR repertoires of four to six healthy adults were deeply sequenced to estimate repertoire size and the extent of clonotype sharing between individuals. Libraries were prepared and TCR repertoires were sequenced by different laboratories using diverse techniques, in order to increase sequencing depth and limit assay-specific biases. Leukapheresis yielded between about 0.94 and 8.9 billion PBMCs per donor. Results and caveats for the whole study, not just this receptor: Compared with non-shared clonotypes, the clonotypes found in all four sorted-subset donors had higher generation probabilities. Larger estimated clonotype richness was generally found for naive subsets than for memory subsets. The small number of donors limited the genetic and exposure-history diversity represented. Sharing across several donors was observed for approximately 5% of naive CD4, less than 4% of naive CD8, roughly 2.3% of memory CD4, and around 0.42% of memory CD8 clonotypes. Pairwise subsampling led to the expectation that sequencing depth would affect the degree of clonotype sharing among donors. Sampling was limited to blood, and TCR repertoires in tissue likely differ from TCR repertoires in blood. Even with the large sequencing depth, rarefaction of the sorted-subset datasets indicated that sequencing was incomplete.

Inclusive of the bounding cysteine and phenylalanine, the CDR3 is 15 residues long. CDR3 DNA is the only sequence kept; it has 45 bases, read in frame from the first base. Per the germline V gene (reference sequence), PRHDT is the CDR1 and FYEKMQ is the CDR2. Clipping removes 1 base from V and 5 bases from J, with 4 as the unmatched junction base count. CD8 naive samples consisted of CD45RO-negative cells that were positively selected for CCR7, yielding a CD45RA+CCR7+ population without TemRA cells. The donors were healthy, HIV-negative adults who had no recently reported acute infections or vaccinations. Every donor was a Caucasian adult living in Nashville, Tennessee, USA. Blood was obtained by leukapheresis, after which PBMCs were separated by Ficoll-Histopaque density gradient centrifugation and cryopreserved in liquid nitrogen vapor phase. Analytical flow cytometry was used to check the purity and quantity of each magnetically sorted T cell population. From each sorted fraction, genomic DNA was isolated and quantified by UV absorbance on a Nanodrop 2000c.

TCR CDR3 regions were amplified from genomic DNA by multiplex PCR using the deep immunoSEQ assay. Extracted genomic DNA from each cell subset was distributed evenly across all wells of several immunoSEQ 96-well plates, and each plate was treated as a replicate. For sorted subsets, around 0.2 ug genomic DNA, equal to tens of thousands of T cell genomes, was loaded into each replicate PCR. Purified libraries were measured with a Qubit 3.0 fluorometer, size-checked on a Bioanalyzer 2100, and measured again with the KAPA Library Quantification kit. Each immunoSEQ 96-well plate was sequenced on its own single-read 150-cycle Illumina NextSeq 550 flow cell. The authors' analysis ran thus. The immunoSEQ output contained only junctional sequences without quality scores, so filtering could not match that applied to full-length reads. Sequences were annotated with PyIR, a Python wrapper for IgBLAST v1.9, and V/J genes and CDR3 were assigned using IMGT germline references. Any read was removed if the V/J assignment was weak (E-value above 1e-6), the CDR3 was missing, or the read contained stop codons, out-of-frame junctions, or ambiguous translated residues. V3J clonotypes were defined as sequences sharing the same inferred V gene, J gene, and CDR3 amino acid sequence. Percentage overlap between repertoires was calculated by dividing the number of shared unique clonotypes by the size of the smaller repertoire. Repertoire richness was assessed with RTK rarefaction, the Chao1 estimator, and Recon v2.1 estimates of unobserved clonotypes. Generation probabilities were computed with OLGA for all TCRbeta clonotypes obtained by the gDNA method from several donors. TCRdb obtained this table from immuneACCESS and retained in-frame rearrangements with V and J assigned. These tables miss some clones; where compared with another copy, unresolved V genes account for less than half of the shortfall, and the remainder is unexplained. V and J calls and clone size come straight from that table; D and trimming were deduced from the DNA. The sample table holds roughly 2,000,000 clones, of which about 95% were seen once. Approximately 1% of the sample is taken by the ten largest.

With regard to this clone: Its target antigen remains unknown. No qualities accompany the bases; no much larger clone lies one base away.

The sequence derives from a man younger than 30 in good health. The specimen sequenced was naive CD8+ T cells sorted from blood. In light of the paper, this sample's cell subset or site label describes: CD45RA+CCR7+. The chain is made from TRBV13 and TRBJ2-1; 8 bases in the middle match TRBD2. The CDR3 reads CASSLELAANNEQFF. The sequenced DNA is TGTGCCAGCAGCTTAGAACTAGCGGCAAACAATGAGCAGTTCTTC.